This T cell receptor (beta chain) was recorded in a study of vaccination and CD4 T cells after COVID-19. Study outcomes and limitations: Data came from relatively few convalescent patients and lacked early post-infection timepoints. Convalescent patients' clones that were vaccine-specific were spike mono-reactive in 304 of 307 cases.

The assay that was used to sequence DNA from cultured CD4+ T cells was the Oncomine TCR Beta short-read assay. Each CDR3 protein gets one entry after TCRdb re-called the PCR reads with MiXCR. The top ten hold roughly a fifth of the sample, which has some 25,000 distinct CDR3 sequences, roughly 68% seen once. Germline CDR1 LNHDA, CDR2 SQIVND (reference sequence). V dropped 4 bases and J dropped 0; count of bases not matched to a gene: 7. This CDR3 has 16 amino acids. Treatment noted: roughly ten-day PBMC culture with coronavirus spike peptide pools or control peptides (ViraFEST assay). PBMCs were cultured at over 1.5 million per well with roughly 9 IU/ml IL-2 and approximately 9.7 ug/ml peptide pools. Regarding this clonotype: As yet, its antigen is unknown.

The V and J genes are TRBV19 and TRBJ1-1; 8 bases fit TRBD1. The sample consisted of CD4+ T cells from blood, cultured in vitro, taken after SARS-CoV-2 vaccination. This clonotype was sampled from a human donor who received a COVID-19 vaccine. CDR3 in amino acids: CASSTRLTGVNTEAFF. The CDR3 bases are TGTGCCAGTAGTACGCGGCTGACAGGGGTGAACACTGAAGCTTTCTTT.